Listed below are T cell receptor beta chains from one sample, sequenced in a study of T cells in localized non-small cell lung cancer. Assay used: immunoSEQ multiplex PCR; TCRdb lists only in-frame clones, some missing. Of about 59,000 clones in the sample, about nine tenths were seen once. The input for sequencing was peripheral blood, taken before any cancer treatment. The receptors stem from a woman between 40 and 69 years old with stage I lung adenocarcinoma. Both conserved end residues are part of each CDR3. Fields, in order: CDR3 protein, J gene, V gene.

CASSVLSTGELFF TRBJ2-2 TRBV10-1
CASSAREFRETQYF TRBJ2-5 TRBV10-1
CASSLYRGNNSPLHF TRBJ1-6 TRBV27
CASRRTGSDTEAFF TRBJ1-1 TRBV5-1
CASSLRSGGLNNEQFF TRBJ2-1 TRBV5-1
CASSVLGETQYF TRBJ2-5 TRBV9
CASSPPLQGFYGYTF TRBJ1-2 TRBV7-9
CASGIRSYEQYF TRBJ2-7 TRBV7-9
CAWSVGTHEQFF TRBJ2-1 TRBV30
CASSQKTGASSYNSPLHF TRBJ1-6 TRBV5-1
CATSRGVAGDSRHGSNQPQHF TRBJ1-5 TRBV15
CASSLANQGREKLFF TRBJ1-4 TRBV7-2
CAISRTSGGVDTQYF TRBJ2-3 TRBV10-3
CAWRQGQNTGELFF TRBJ2-2 TRBV30
CAIGGFRDRGLGTEAFF TRBJ1-1 TRBV10-3
CASSLSPLEVGFYSGANVLTF TRBJ2-6 TRBV28
CAWDRAGNTIYF TRBJ1-3 TRBV30
CASSERQSSEQYF TRBJ2-7 TRBV10-1
CASSEQILAGNEQFF TRBJ2-1 TRBV6-1
CASSPPGVPDTQYF TRBJ2-3 TRBV28
CASSVLPGGIYEQYF TRBJ2-7 TRBV9
CASSLDLYNEQFF TRBJ2-1 TRBV5-1
CASSLRVNEQFF TRBJ2-1 TRBV5-1
CASSLDGVGAGHQPQHF TRBJ1-5 TRBV11-2
CASSAGQGAWEQYF TRBJ2-7 TRBV10-1
CASSLIEPNTEAFF TRBJ1-1 TRBV5-1
CASSSSFNTEAFF TRBJ1-1 TRBV11-3
CASSFGQLNTEAFF TRBJ1-1 TRBV7-2
CASSSGTAGSSNYGYTF TRBJ1-2 TRBV28
CASSPGRSEQYF TRBJ2-7 TRBV18
CASSLPSGRSSTDTQYF TRBJ2-3 TRBV5-1
CASSLSSLAGRTDTQYF TRBJ2-3 TRBV7-3
CASTYRGDQPQHF TRBJ1-5 TRBV6-6
CASSPEAAGYHGYTF TRBJ1-2 TRBV7-2
CASGRLAAQDTQYF TRBJ2-3 TRBV6-6
CASSRGLAGVVDTQYF TRBJ2-3 TRBV19
CASSSTGYTGELFF TRBJ2-2 TRBV6-5
CASSPTGTHRTIYGYTF TRBJ1-2 TRBV6-4
CSVSYRGDTQYF TRBJ2-3 TRBV29-1
CASSPDTNYGYTF TRBJ1-2 TRBV7-2
CASSRANQGEQYF TRBJ2-7 TRBV9
CASSLSGGSYGYTF TRBJ1-2 TRBV28
CANSPWTSGRDEQYF TRBJ2-7 TRBV18
CAISGVQGATEAFF TRBJ1-1 TRBV10-3
CASSLVYTEAFF TRBJ1-1 TRBV7-8
CASSLEFEGFEQYF TRBJ2-7 TRBV5-1
CASSLTGTGNGYTF TRBJ1-2 TRBV27
CASSTDMGQGGNTEAFF TRBJ1-1 TRBV5-1
CASSDTGFRGYTF TRBJ1-2 TRBV27
CASSAQIDPTQYF TRBJ2-3 TRBV7-9
CASSELAGESPSYEQYF TRBJ2-7 TRBV21-1
CASSVAWDSYSTDTQYF TRBJ2-3 TRBV9
CASSLLGDTEAFF TRBJ1-1 TRBV7-8
CASSPMGQLNYGYTF TRBJ1-2 TRBV18